The 27 T cell receptor beta chains given below trace back to one sample, sequenced in a study of molecular identifiers for immune sequencing clone quantification. One entry per CDR3 protein results from TCRdb running MiXCR on the PCR reads. The sample shows over 35,000 distinct CDR3 sequences, about 18% of them seen only once. The sequenced sample was naive CD8+ T cells from blood, with Jurkat cell RNA spiked in. Regarding subset: FACS-sorted CD8+CD4-CCR7+CD45RA+ naive T cells. The receptors shown here come from a human donor in good health. Some libraries in this study had Jurkat cell RNA spiked in.

This clonotype was detected ten times or more. The chain carries TRBV20-1 and TRBJ2-2; D is uncertain. V shed 6 bases and J shed 7 bases, with 6 bases lying between them. This CDR3 has 10 amino acids. Looked up from germline, CDR1 is DFQATT and CDR2 is SNEGSKA (reference sequence). In DNA form, the CDR3 reads TGCAGTGCAACCGACGGGGAGCTGTTTTTT. Its protein is CSATDGELFF.

J is TRBJ2-5 and V is TRBV7-6; D unclear. The CDR3 runs 15 residues. The ends were cut back, 6 bases at V and 5 bases at J, with 19 bases in the middle. Germline CDR1 SGHVS, CDR2 FNYEAQ. The DNA for the CDR3 is TGTGCCAGCAGACGAGCGTTGCCCCCCGAGGAGACCCAGTACTTC. The encoded protein is CASRRALPPEETQYF.

The table lists this clonotype with many counts. The V call is TRBV28, the J call TRBJ2-6, with a tentative D call TRBD1 (6 bases). V was cut by 10 bases and J by 2 bases, with 21 bases left in between. In germline, CDR1 is MDHEN, CDR2 SYDVKM. The CDR3 spans 17 residues. The CDR3 spells CATITGTTFPGANVLTF. The CDR3, as DNA: TGTGCCACCATTACAGGGACAACTTTCCCTGGGGCCAACGTCCTGACTTTC.

This clonotype was observed a handful of times. The V and J genes are TRBV21-1 and TRBJ2-6; the table gives TRBD1 as D, unverified against the DNA. TRBV21-1 is a pseudogene segment. The CDR3 loop spans 17 amino acids. The CDR3 loop is CASSKEQGALGANVLTF. The CDR3 DNA reads TGTGCCAGCAGCAAAGAACAGGGGGCGTTGGGGGCCAACGTCCTGACTTTC.

A remark on this clonotype: A single base separates this from a much larger clone, so it may be a read error. The chain links TRBV9 to TRBJ2-2, with TRBD1 matching 8 bases. From germline, CDR1 is SGDLS and CDR2 YYNGEE. The CDR3 length is 16 residues. The CDR3, as DNA: TGTGCCAGCAGCCCCCGGACAGGGCCCGGCACCGGGGAGCTGGTTTTT. Residues: CASSPRTGPGTGELVF.

A remark on this clonotype: A read error may be the cause here, since a much bigger clone is one base away. This rearrangement joins TRBV7-9 to TRBJ1-5; 7 nucleotides align to TRBD1. Losses at the gene ends were 1 base for V and 4 bases for J; bases not matched to a gene: 4. CDR1 is SEHNR, CDR2 FQNEAQ, per germline (reference sequence). The length of the CDR3 is 15 residues. The CDR3 DNA sequence: TGTGCCAGCAGCTTAGGAGGGGGCTCAAATCAGCCCCAGCATTTT. Translated: CASSLGGGSNQPQHF.

Note on this clonotype: A junction end diverges from the germline sequence, so it may reflect a read error. The genes are TRBV12-3 or TRBV12-4 and TRBJ2-1; possibly TRBD2 for D (7 bases). The CDR3 loop spans 15 amino acids. The DNA for the CDR3 is TGTGCCGGCAGTTTAGCCCACCGGGGGGCACCGGAGCAGTTCTTC. It is translated as CAGSLAHRGAPEQFF.

This clonotype was seen ten or more times. A read error may produce the germline difference seen at one junction end. This chain connects TRBV4-3 to TRBJ2-7, with 7 nucleotides matching TRBD1. The germline V gene encodes CDR1 LGHNA and CDR2 YSLEER. This CDR3 is 16 amino acids long. This CDR3 is CTSSQDGTESSYEQYF. CDR3 nucleotide sequence: TGCACCAGCAGCCAAGATGGGACAGAGAGCTCCTACGAGCAGTACTTC.

Ten or more counts support this clonotype. V usage is TRBV7-2 and J usage is TRBJ1-4, with unresolved D. The CDR3 runs to 14 residues. The V gene's germline CDR1 is SGHTA and CDR2 FQGNSA. Trimming stripped 4 bases from V and 5 bases from J, with 11 bases between. In nucleotides, the CDR3 is TGTGCCAGCAGCTCGGTGGGCCCAAATGAAAAACTGTTTTTT. Residues: CASSSVGPNEKLFF.

In this sample, this clonotype turned up many times. The chain joins TRBV7-3 to TRBJ1-6; D is perhaps TRBD1 (5 bases). Between the trimmed V and J ends, which lost 2 bases and 7 bases, there was a span of 6 bases. Germline-derived CDR1 and CDR2 are SGHTA and FQGTGA. CDR3 length: 13 amino acids. The DNA for the CDR3 is TGTGCCAGCAGCTTAGGGGCAAATTCACCCCTCCACTTT. Protein sequence: CASSLGANSPLHF.

The chain recombines TRBV4-1 with TRBJ2-2, with D possibly being TRBD2 (6 bases). The germline V and J ends were trimmed by 4 bases and 7 bases, with 7 bases remaining between them. The germline CDR1 and CDR2 sequences are MGHRA and YSYEKL. The CDR3 has 12 amino acids. The CDR3 region is CASSPGDGELFF. The CDR3 nucleotides read TGCGCCAGCAGCCCGGGGGACGGGGAGCTGTTTTTT.

This clonotype showed up many times. The chain carries TRBV7-8 and TRBJ2-5; no clear D gene. Germline values: CDR1 SGHVS, CDR2 FQNEAQ. The CDR3 consists of 11 residues. V lost 3 bases to trimming and J lost 5 bases, with 4 bases between them. The CDR3 DNA reads TGTGCCAGCAGCTTCTCCGAGACCCAGTACTTC. Encoded protein: CASSFSETQYF.

This clonotype was counted many times. The J gene is TRBJ1-2, the V gene TRBV28; possibly TRBD1 for D (6 bases). The CDR3 length is 11 residues. Trimming removed 5 bases from V and 11 bases from J, with 12 bases in between. Looked up from germline, CDR1 is MDHEN and CDR2 is SYDVKM. In DNA, the CDR3 is TGTGCCAGCAGTCAGGGGACGTGGTACACCTTC. It codes for CASSQGTWYTF.

This clonotype has a count of ten or more. The chain is built from TRBV6-2 or TRBV6-3 and TRBJ2-5; 7 bases align to TRBD2. CDR1 and CDR2 (germline): MNHEY, SVGEGT. Trimming cost V 7 bases and J 5 bases; bases outside gene matches: 10. The CDR3 covers 14 residues. CDR3 in amino acids: CASTDMRELETQYF. For the CDR3, the DNA is TGTGCCAGCACGGATATGCGGGAGTTGGAGACCCAGTACTTC.

As concerns this clonotype: This may be a read error, as it is one base from a much larger clone. The chain has TRBV7-9 and TRBJ2-7; D is uncertain. CDR3 length: 13 residues. The germline gives CDR1 SEHNR, CDR2 FQNEAQ (reference sequence). CDR3 bases: TGTGCCAGCAGCTCGACGCGGTCCTACAAGCAGTACTTC. Translated: CASSSTRSYKQYF.

V gene TRBV9 combines with J gene TRBJ2-3; 7 positions match TRBD1. The V gene end was trimmed by 3 bases and the J gene end by 13 bases; junction bases not matched to a gene: 14. CDR1 SGDLS and CDR2 YYNGEE come from the germline V gene. This CDR3 is built from 14 residues. CDR3 amino acids: CASSAGGTSPGEYF. Here the CDR3 DNA reads TGTGCCAGCAGCGCAGGGGGTACTTCCCCAGGGGAGTATTTT.

Many counts were recorded for this clonotype. V gene TRBV25-1 combines with J gene TRBJ2-7; D gene uncertain. Germline CDR1 is MGHDK and CDR2 is SYGVNS. CDR3 length: 13 residues. V was cut by 2 bases and J by 3 bases, with 8 bases left in between. The CDR3 DNA reads as TGTGCCAGCAGTGAACCTCTTGGCTACGAGCAGTACTTC. Its translation: CASSEPLGYEQYF.

Note on this clonotype: Given a much more abundant clone one base away, this may be a read error. The chain carries TRBV11-2 and TRBJ2-1, with no clear D. The V gene's germline CDR1 is SGHAT and CDR2 FQNNGV. The CDR3 totals 18 residues. The germline V and J ends were trimmed by 4 bases and 6 bases, with 25 bases remaining between them. The CDR3, as DNA: TGTGCCAGCAGCTCAAGTACATGGTCGTGGGCGTTCGGCAATGAGCAGTTCTTC. It codes for CASSSSTWSWAFGNEQFF.

This clonotype was found once. The V and J genes are TRBV12-5 and TRBJ2-2, with D tentatively TRBD1 (6 bases). The CDR3 sequence is 15 residues long. Trimming removed 2 bases from V and 7 bases from J, with 14 bases in between. CDR1 LGHNT and CDR2 FRNRAP come from the germline V gene. The DNA of the CDR3 is TGTGCTAGTGGTTTGCTCTATGGGGGCTACGGGGAGCTGTTTTTT. Its translation: CASGLLYGGYGELFF.

This clonotype was recorded a few times. This chain links TRBV20-1 with TRBJ2-7, with D perhaps matching TRBD2 (5 bases). V gave up 3 bases and J gave up 3 bases, with 12 bases separating them. Germline CDR1 reads DFQATT; CDR2 reads SNEGSKA (reference sequence). This CDR3 region has 13 residues. The CDR3 region is CSARPQRGYEQYF. CDR3 sequence (DNA): TGCAGTGCTAGGCCCCAACGGGGCTACGAGCAGTACTTC.

This clonotype was seen ten or more times. The chain is built from TRBV15 and TRBJ2-7; D is unclear. Trimming left V 5 bases short and J 4 bases short, with 15 bases between. CDR1 LNHNV and CDR2 YYDKDF come from the germline V gene (reference sequence). CDR3 length: 14 amino acids. The CDR3 DNA reads TGTGCCACCAGCCCGGGTGGGAAAGGTTACGAGCAGTACTTC. Protein: CATSPGGKGYEQYF. Looking up the rest from reference TRBV15 and TRBJ2-7 gives the full variable domain: DAMVIQNPRYQVTQFGKPVTLSCSQTLNHNVMYWYQQKSSQAPKLLFHYYDKDFNNEADTPDNFQSRRPNTSFCFLDIRSPGLGDTAMYLCATSPGGKGYEQYFGPGTRLTVT.

A single count supports this clonotype. This chain joins TRBV28 and TRBJ1-1; D might be TRBD1 (5 bases). The CDR3 totals 14 residues. Germline V CDR1 and CDR2: MDHEN, SYDVKM. Trimming removed 4 bases from V and 1 base from J, with 10 bases in between. CDR3 amino acids: CASSSDSRNTEAFF. CDR3 in DNA: TGTGCCAGCAGTTCTGACAGTCGGAACACTGAAGCTTTCTTT.

This clonotype appeared a few times. V is TRBV28 and J is TRBJ2-7; the match to TRBD1 covers 10 bases. In germline, CDR1 is MDHEN, CDR2 SYDVKM. The CDR3 is 13 residues long. V lost 6 bases, J lost 7 bases, and 6 bases stayed unmatched. The CDR3 here is CASRLDRGLEQYF. DNA of the CDR3: TGTGCCAGCAGACTAGACAGGGGGCTGGAGCAGTACTTC.

This clonotype has more than one count but fewer than ten. The genes are TRBV20-1 and TRBJ2-5; D call uncertain. The CDR3 contains 11 residues. Germline V CDR1 and CDR2: DFQATT, SNEGSKA (reference sequence). The ends were cut back, 2 bases at V and 3 bases at J, with 4 bases in the middle. CDR3 sequence: CSARHKETQYF. The CDR3 bases are TGCAGTGCTAGACATAAAGAGACCCAGTACTTC.

A few counts support this clonotype. The J gene is TRBJ1-4, the V gene TRBV7-6; maybe TRBD1 (5 bases). The V end lost 4 bases, the J end lost 2 bases, and 14 bases lay between the germline ends. The CDR3 totals 16 residues. Germline V gene sequence: CDR1 SGHVS, CDR2 FNYEAQ. For the CDR3, the DNA is TGTGCCAGCAGCTCCCTCCCAGGGTTCACTAATGAAAAACTGTTTTTT. Translation gives CASSSLPGFTNEKLFF.

The chain has TRBV4-1 and TRBJ2-7; D not resolved. Trimming cost V 1 base and J 3 bases, with 13 bases left between them. The CDR3 is 15 residues long. Germline loops: CDR1 MGHRA, CDR2 YSYEKL. As DNA, the CDR3 is TGCGCCAGCAGCCAAGTCGTGTCAAAGATCTACGAGCAGTACTTC. This gives the protein CASSQVVSKIYEQYF.

This clonotype was recorded at least ten times. The chain joins TRBV2 to TRBJ2-2, with TRBD2 matching 10 bases. V shed 5 bases and J 1 base; nucleotides not matched to a gene: 1. Germline lookup yields CDR1 SNHLY and CDR2 FYNNEI. The CDR3 runs to 15 residues. The CDR3: CASSRTSGNTGELFF. The DNA of the CDR3 is TGTGCCAGCAGTAGGACTAGCGGGAACACCGGGGAGCTGTTTTTT.